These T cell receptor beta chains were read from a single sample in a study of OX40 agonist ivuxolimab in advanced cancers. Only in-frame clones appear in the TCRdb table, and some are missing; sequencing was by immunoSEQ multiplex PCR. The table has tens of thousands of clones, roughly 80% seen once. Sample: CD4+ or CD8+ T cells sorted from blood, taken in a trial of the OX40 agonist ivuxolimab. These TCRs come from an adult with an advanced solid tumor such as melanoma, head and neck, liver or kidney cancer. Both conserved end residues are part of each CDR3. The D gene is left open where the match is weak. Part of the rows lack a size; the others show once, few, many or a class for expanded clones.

TGTGCCAGCAGTTTATTGGGGGGCGGAAACACCATATATTTT	CASSLLGGGNTIYF	NA	TRBV28	TRBJ1-3	NA
TGCGCCAGCACCCTTGACAGGGCGTCAGATACGCAGTATTTT	CASTLDRASDTQYF	TRBD1	TRBV5-1	TRBJ2-3	NA
TGTGCCAGCAGTGAACGAAGGAACACTGAAGCTTTCTTT	CASSERRNTEAFF	NA	TRBV2	TRBJ1-1	NA
TGTGCCAGCACCCTCGGGCAGGGGAGTCACTATGGCTACACCTTC	CASTLGQGSHYGYTF	NA	TRBV7-9	TRBJ1-2	NA
TGTGCCAGCAGTGACTTTAGCATTCAGTACTTC	CASSDFSIQYF	NA	TRBV6-1	TRBJ2-4	NA
TGTGCCAGCAGTTACTCGCAGGACAGATCCTACGAGCAGTACTTC	CASSYSQDRSYEQYF	NA	TRBV6-5	TRBJ2-7	NA
TGTGCCAGCAGTTTATCAGATCGGGGCTCCTACGAGCAGTACTTC	CASSLSDRGSYEQYF	NA	TRBV27	TRBJ2-7	NA
TGCGCCAGCAGCTTGGCCCGCGGGGAGGGCACCGGGGAGCTGTTTTTT	CASSLARGEGTGELFF	TRBD2	TRBV5-1	TRBJ2-2	NA
TGCGCCAGCAGCCATGTTCCGGCTTTGCGCCAAGAGACCCAGTACTTC	CASSHVPALRQETQYF	NA	TRBV4-1	TRBJ2-5	NA
TGTGCCAGCAGTTCGGGTGGCATAGCGAGTGAGCAGTTCTTC	CASSSGGIASEQFF	NA	TRBV27	TRBJ2-1	NA
TGTGCCAGCTCACCAAGTGACGAGCAGTACTTC	CASSPSDEQYF	NA	TRBV18	TRBJ2-7	few
TGTGCCAGCTCACCACTTCCGGGGAGGGGTGAAAAACTGTTTTTT	CASSPLPGRGEKLFF	NA	TRBV18	TRBJ1-4	NA
TGTGCCAGCAGCTTAGGGACTAGCATCAATGAGCAGTTCTTC	CASSLGTSINEQFF	TRBD2	TRBV7-2	TRBJ2-1	NA
TGTGCCAGCAGCTTTAGACGGCGGTCCCAAGAGACCCAGTACTTC	CASSFRRRSQETQYF	NA	TRBV7-9	TRBJ2-5	NA
TGTGCCAGCAGTACCCCTGGGGATCTTTCACCCCTCCACTTT	CASSTPGDLSPLHF	NA	TRBV28	TRBJ1-6	NA
TGTGCCAGCAGCCGGACAGGGGAAGCCGGCTACACCTTC	CASSRTGEAGYTF	TRBD1	TRBV25-1	TRBJ1-2	NA
TGTGCCAGCAGTGAAGCCTCAAGGCGCCGAAACTCTGGCTACACCTTC	CASSEASRRRNSGYTF	NA	TRBV6-1	TRBJ1-2	many
TGTGCTATAGGGGGCCGCACTGAAGCTTTCTTT	CAIGGRTEAFF	TRBD1	TRBV6-6	TRBJ1-1	NA
TGTGCCAGCTCACCTCGAACCGGGGAGCTGTTTTTT	CASSPRTGELFF	NA	TRBV18	TRBJ2-2	NA
TGTGCCAGTAGTCGCACCGGGACAGGGGTATCAACTAATGAAAAACTGTTTTTT	CASSRTGTGVSTNEKLFF	TRBD1	TRBV19	TRBJ1-4	NA
TGTGCCAGCAGTTGGTCAGGGGCCGCACCCCTCCACTTT	CASSWSGAAPLHF	NA	TRBV27	TRBJ1-6	few
TGCGCCAGCAGCATACTCGAAGGCAATGAGCAGTTCTTC	CASSILEGNEQFF	NA	TRBV5-1	TRBJ2-1	once